This TCR beta chain was sequenced in a study of spatial heterogeneity in lung cancer. Study in general: Consistently, beta-chain sequences turned up in larger numbers than alpha-chain sequences did. The average count in raw reads for each unique TCR and UMI combination exceeded 8.5 appearances.

Deletions cut 2 bases from V and 6 bases from J, with 13 bases between. This CDR3 contains 15 residues. CDR1 and CDR2 from the germline V gene are SGHDN and FVKESK. This clonotype was counted ten times or more. Time point noted: sample taken at primary tumor resection. Whole RNA was taken from tumor, nontumor lung or frozen PBMC; it was then sequenced unsorted. Every molecule of TCR cDNA had its own unique molecular identifier. A single record per CDR3 protein comes from TCRdb applying MiXCR to the 5' RACE reads. The sample carries 15,000 or so distinct CDR3 sequences, about a tenth recorded once. The chain carries TRBV14 and TRBJ2-2, with D tentatively TRBD1 (6 bases). The sequenced sample was PBMCs, obtained at surgery. This clonotype originated in a female donor with early-stage non-small cell lung cancer. CDR3 in amino acids: CASSQRQGWSGELFF. The CDR3 DNA reads as TGTGCCAGCAGCCAACGCCAGGGGTGGTCCGGGGAGCTGTTTTTT. The variable domain in full, completed from reference TRBV14 and TRBJ2-2, reads EAGVTQFPSHSVIEKGQTVTLRCDPISGHDNLYWYRRVMGKEIKFLLHFVKESKQDESGMPNNRFLAERTGGTYSTLKVQPAELEDSGVYFCASSQRQGWSGELFFGEGSRLTVL.